The 25 T cell receptor beta chains given below trace back to one sample, sequenced in a study of blood T cell repertoires in COVID-19 (dated by TCRdb to 2020 to 2022). The library was produced with the immunoSEQ multiplex PCR assay. The table comes from immuneACCESS by way of TCRdb, which keeps in-frame sequences with V and J called. Part of the clones is missing from these tables; in studies checked, under half for an unresolved V gene and the rest for unknown reasons. This sample gives around 310,000 clones in total; roughly 90% of them show up just once. The top ten clones comprise roughly 4% of the sample. The sample was peripheral blood. The receptors shown here come from a woman between 45 and 65 years old with active or convalescent COVID-19.

This chain joins TRBV11-3 and TRBJ2-3; D not resolved. The germline CDR1 and CDR2 sequences are SGHNT and YENEEA. The CDR3 has 15 residues. V dropped 1 base and J dropped 6 bases, with 14 bases sitting between them. Here the CDR3 DNA reads TGTGCCAGCAGCTTAGGAGCGTCTCAAACTGATACGCAGTATTTT. The encoded protein is CASSLGASQTDTQYF.

J is TRBJ1-2 and V is TRBV6-5, with D maybe TRBD1 (6 bases). Per germline, CDR1 MNHEY and CDR2 SVGAGI. The CDR3 spans 15 residues. V lost 6 bases and J lost 5, with 19 bases in between. CDR3 residues: CASRRPGEGHYGYTF. The CDR3 nucleotides are TGTGCCAGCAGACGGCCCGGGGAGGGACATTATGGCTACACCTTC.

The chain employs TRBV29-1 and TRBJ2-7, with 8 bases lining up with TRBD1. CDR1 SQVTM and CDR2 ANQGSEA come from the germline V gene. CDR3 length equals 12 residues. The V segment lost 1 base and the J segment 5 bases; nucleotides outside the gene matches: 1. The CDR3 DNA is TGCAGCGTTGAAGCAGGGGGCGACGAGCAGTACTTC. Its protein product is CSVEAGGDEQYF.

The count of this clone is one. J is TRBJ2-3 and V is TRBV7-2, with 12 bases matching TRBD2. Trimming removed 5 bases from V and 6 bases from J; junction bases left unmatched: 9. Germline CDR1 SGHTA, CDR2 FQGNSA. The CDR3 length is 16 residues. The CDR3 sequence: CASSDRLAGVFDTQYF. The CDR3 nucleotides are TGTGCCAGCAGCGACAGACTAGCGGGAGTATTTGATACGCAGTATTTT.

V usage is TRBV5-5 and J usage is TRBJ1-2; D is unresolved. Trimming stripped 0 bases from V and 4 bases from J, with 13 bases between. The CDR3 runs 15 residues. From germline, CDR1 is SGHKS and CDR2 YYEKEE (reference sequence). CDR3 in amino acids: CASSLASPVSYGYTF. The CDR3 DNA is TGTGCCAGCAGCTTGGCGTCCCCCGTTAGCTATGGCTACACCTTC.

This chain uses TRBV5-1 with TRBJ2-5; possible D gene TRBD1, 6 bases. The CDR3 runs 14 residues. Germline V gene lookup returns CDR1 SGHRS and CDR2 YFSETQ. V was pared by 3 bases and J by 2 bases, with 11 bases between. CDR3 loop: CASSSGTLQETQYF. Written as DNA, the CDR3 is TGCGCCAGCAGCTCCGGGACACTGCAAGAGACCCAGTACTTC.

The V gene is TRBV9, the J gene TRBJ1-4, with D perhaps TRBD1 (6 bases). This CDR3 has 14 residues. In germline, CDR1 is SGDLS, CDR2 YYNGEE. Trimming left V 0 bases short and J 4 bases short, with 7 bases between. This chain's CDR3 is CASSVGTVNEKLFF. In nucleotides, the CDR3 is TGTGCCAGCAGCGTAGGGACAGTTAATGAAAAACTGTTTTTT.

The chain joins TRBV7-8 to TRBJ2-1; 14 nucleotides agree with TRBD2. This CDR3 contains 17 residues. Germline trimming cut 3 bases from V and 7 bases from J; bases unmatched to any gene: 8. The germline V gene encodes CDR1 SGHVS and CDR2 FQNEAQ. CDR3 sequence reads: CASSFPRLAGGGNEQFF. For the CDR3, the DNA is TGTGCCAGCAGCTTCCCCCGACTAGCGGGAGGGGGTAATGAGCAGTTCTTC.

The chain couples TRBV3-1 (or the pseudogene TRBV3-2) to TRBJ2-2; 13 bases map to TRBD2. The length of the CDR3 is 19 residues. Per the germline V gene, CDR1 is LGHDT and CDR2 is YNNKEL (reference sequence). The J segment lost 3 bases and the V segment lost 5 bases, leaving 12 bases of the junction unmatched. This CDR3 is CASSLGLAGPTAYTGELFF. In nucleotides, the CDR3 is TGTGCCAGCAGCTTGGGACTAGCGGGGCCCACCGCCTACACCGGGGAGCTGTTTTTT.

The V call is TRBV6-4, the J call TRBJ2-1, with TRBD2 identical over 8 bases. The V segment lost 5 bases and the J segment 15 bases; nucleotides outside the gene matches: 6. CDR3 size: 11 residues. Germline V gives CDR1 MRHNA, CDR2 SNTAGT. CDR3 in amino acids: CASSPGLVMFF. The CDR3 DNA reads as TGTGCCAGCAGTCCGGGACTAGTTATGTTCTTC.

The rearrangement links TRBV9 to TRBJ1-2, with 9 bases that match TRBD1. Trimming took 3 bases from V and 7 from J; bases not matched to a gene: 7. CDR1 is SGDLS and CDR2 is YYNGEE in the germline V gene. This CDR3 comprises 14 residues. CDR3 residues: CASSAATGGGGYTF. For the CDR3, the DNA is TGTGCCAGCAGCGCGGCGACAGGGGGGGGTGGCTACACCTTC.

The chain couples TRBV12-3 or TRBV12-4 to TRBJ2-3; D ambiguous. The V and J ends lost 5 bases and 7 bases respectively, with 10 bases between them. The CDR3 consists of 12 residues. The CDR3 region is CASSPNFNTQYF. In DNA, the CDR3 is TGTGCCAGCAGTCCCAATTTCAATACGCAGTATTTT.

The chain carries TRBV4-1 and TRBJ2-5, with a possible D match to TRBD2 (6 bases). This CDR3 is 15 amino acids long. Deletions cut 0 bases from V and 5 bases from J, with 13 bases between. CDR1 is MGHRA and CDR2 is YSYEKL in the germline V gene. CDR3 sequence reads: CASSQDARGMETQYF. In DNA form, the CDR3 reads TGCGCCAGCAGCCAAGATGCTCGGGGGATGGAGACCCAGTACTTC.

The V call is TRBV7-2, the J call TRBJ1-2, with 7 bases that match TRBD1. Germline V gene sequence: CDR1 SGHTA, CDR2 FQGNSA. The V gene end was trimmed by 5 bases and the J gene end by 5 bases; junction bases not matched to a gene: 14. The CDR3 consists of 16 residues. CDR3 bases: TGTGCCAGCAGCCGCCGGGACAGAGATGCGGTATATGGCTACACCTTC. It is translated as CASSRRDRDAVYGYTF.

The chain links TRBV28 to TRBJ2-2; 7 bases agree with TRBD2. Germline V gene data show CDR1 as MDHEN and CDR2 as SYDVKM. Trimming at V came to 4 bases and at J to 4 bases, leaving 3 bases not matched to a gene. This CDR3 has 14 amino acids. CDR3 amino acids: CASSSSGLTGELFF. DNA for the CDR3: TGTGCCAGCAGTTCTAGCGGACTCACCGGGGAGCTGTTTTTT.

The chain links TRBV5-6 to TRBJ2-2; D not certain. Germline-derived CDR1 and CDR2 are SGHDT and YYEEEE. The V gene lost 2 bases and the J gene lost 4 bases, with 6 bases spanning the gap. The CDR3 covers 13 residues. CDR3 loop: CASSFTSTGELFF. Written as DNA, the CDR3 is TGTGCCAGCAGCTTTACAAGCACCGGGGAGCTGTTTTTT.

The chain employs TRBV6-1 and TRBJ1-5; tentatively, D is TRBD1 (6 bases). V dropped 8 bases and J dropped 2 bases, with 13 bases sitting between them. This CDR3 contains 14 residues. Germline assignment: CDR1 MNHNS and CDR2 SASEGT. The CDR3 sequence is CASSWGGGNQPQHF. CDR3 sequence (DNA): TGTGCCAGCTCTTGGGGGGGCGGCAATCAGCCCCAGCATTTT.

The chain combines TRBV19 with TRBJ2-2; 10 bases are a match to TRBD2. With 1 base clipped from V and 2 bases from J, the junction kept 10 bases outside the gene matches. Germline assignment: CDR1 LNHDA and CDR2 SQIVND (reference sequence). The CDR3 consists of 19 residues. CDR3 DNA: TGTGCCAGTAGTATAGGTTTACTAGCGGGGACTTACAACACCGGGGAGCTGTTTTTT. Protein product: CASSIGLLAGTYNTGELFF.

The chain has TRBV7-2 and TRBJ1-5, with 8 bases lining up with TRBD1. The germline gives CDR1 SGHTA, CDR2 FQGNSA. V gave up 2 bases and J gave up 2 bases; unmatched junction bases: 2. CDR3 length: 15 amino acids. CDR3 region: CASSLQGAGNQPQHF. In DNA form, the CDR3 reads TGTGCCAGCAGCTTACAGGGGGCAGGCAATCAGCCCCAGCATTTT.

The V gene is TRBV28, the J gene TRBJ1-5; 7 bases are shared with TRBD1. The CDR3 has 14 amino acids. The V gene's germline CDR1 is MDHEN and CDR2 SYDVKM. Trimming removed 7 bases from V and 4 bases from J; junction bases left unmatched: 7. The CDR3 DNA sequence: TGTGCCAGCATTCCGACAGGGAGGAATCAGCCCCAGCATTTT. This translates into CASIPTGRNQPQHF.

The J gene is TRBJ1-1, the V gene TRBV30; 10 bases match TRBD1. Germline CDR1 is GTSNPN and CDR2 is SVGIG (reference sequence). This CDR3 has 15 amino acids. Trimming at V came to 0 bases and at J to 6 bases, leaving 7 bases not matched to a gene. The CDR3: CAWSVLGQGKAEAFF. CDR3 bases: TGTGCCTGGAGTGTACTGGGACAGGGGAAGGCTGAAGCTTTCTTT.

The CDR3 region has the DNA TGTGCCAGCAGCTTGGGACGGGGGGCTTCCTACGAGCAGTACTTC. This gives the protein CASSLGRGASYEQYF. The genes are TRBV5-5 and TRBJ2-7; possibly TRBD2 for D (7 bases). Looked up from germline, CDR1 is SGHKS and CDR2 is YYEKEE (reference sequence). Between the trimmed V and J ends, which lost 0 bases and 1 base, there was a span of 11 bases. CDR3 length: 15 amino acids.

This clone was counted a single time. The chain's CDR3 is CASSPTPGQGNEQYF. CDR3 nucleotide sequence: TGTGCCAGCAGCCCGACACCGGGACAGGGAAACGAGCAGTACTTC. The chain carries TRBV5-4 and TRBJ2-7, with 9 bases lining up with TRBD1. CDR1 SGHNT and CDR2 YYREEE come from the germline V gene (reference sequence). This CDR3 is 15 amino acids long. Germline trimming cut 4 bases from V and 5 bases from J; bases unmatched to any gene: 10.

This chain links TRBV11-2 with TRBJ1-1, with TRBD1 matching over 9 bases. CDR3 length: 15 residues. From germline, CDR1 is SGHAT and CDR2 FQNNGV. V trimming: 6 bases; J trimming: 1 base; junction bases outside the gene matches: 6. The CDR3, as DNA: TGTGCCAGCAGAGGACGGGACAGGGCGAACACTGAAGCTTTCTTT. Residues: CASRGRDRANTEAFF.

This clone was seen more than once but under ten times. The gene calls are TRBV5-6 and TRBJ1-5; a possible D gene is TRBD1 (5 bases). V lost 2 bases, J lost 10 bases, and 16 bases lay in between. CDR3 length: 14 amino acids. Per the germline V gene, CDR1 is SGHDT and CDR2 is YYEEEE. The chain's CDR3 is CASSFRGLSEPQHF. As DNA, the CDR3 is TGTGCCAGCAGCTTTAGGGGATTATCAGAACCCCAGCATTTT. The whole variable domain, remainder taken from reference TRBV5-6 and TRBJ1-5, is DAGVTQSPTHLIKTRGQQVTLRCSPKSGHDTVSWYQQALGQGPQFIFQYYEEEERQRGNFPDRFSGHQFPNYSSELNVNALLLGDSALYLCASSFRGLSEPQHFGDGTRLSIL.